This entry concerns a single T cell receptor beta chain. The antigen remains undetermined. The data stem from a study of cytomegalovirus exposure and HLA in healthy donors. PCR primers comprised 60 Vbeta and 13 Jbeta primers. The table came from immunoSEQ multiplex PCR; TCRdb's copy has only in-frame clones and leaves some out. This table has over 150,000 clones, around 75% appearing once. The CDR3 spans 16 residues. Germline CDR1 reads LGHNA; CDR2 reads YSLEER. J was trimmed by 5 bases and V by 1 base; bases with no gene match: 6. Findings of the study overall: The later analysis indicated that the majority of CMV-associated TCR beta chains appeared HLA-restricted.

Material for sequencing was PBMCs. This clonotype was obtained from a man between 18 and 29 years old in good health and CMV-seronegative. This chain links TRBV4-3 with TRBJ2-3, with TRBD2 matching 10 bases. This CDR3 reads CASSQGKREGGDTQYF. CDR3 sequence (DNA): TGCGCCAGCAGCCAAGGAAAGCGGGAGGGTGGAGATACGCAGTATTTT.